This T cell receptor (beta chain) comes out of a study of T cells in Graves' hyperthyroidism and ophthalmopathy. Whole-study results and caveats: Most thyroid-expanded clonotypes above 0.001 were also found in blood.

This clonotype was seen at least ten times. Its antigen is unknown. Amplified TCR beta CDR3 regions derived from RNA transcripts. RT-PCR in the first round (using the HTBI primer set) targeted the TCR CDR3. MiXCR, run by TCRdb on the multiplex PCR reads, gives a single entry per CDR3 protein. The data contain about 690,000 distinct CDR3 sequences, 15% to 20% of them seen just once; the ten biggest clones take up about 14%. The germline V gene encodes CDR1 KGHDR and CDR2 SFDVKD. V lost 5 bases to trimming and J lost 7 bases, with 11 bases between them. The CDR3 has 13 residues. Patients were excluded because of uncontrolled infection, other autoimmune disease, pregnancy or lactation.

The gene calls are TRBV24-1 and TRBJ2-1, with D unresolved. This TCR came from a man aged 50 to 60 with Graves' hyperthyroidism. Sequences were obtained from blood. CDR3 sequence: CATSGANWNEQFF. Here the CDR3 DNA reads TGTGCCACCAGTGGGGCTAATTGGAATGAGCAGTTCTTC.